The clone carrying this T cell receptor beta chain came up many times. Antigen unknown. The entry originates in a study of T cells in Graves' hyperthyroidism and ophthalmopathy. Hyperthyroidism, newly diagnosed and lasting under 2 months, affected patients aged 18 to 65. PBMCs were sourced from roughly 10 ml fresh peripheral blood. Losses at the gene ends were 5 bases for V and 5 bases for J; bases not matched to a gene: 14. The CDR3 extends over 16 amino acids. Germline CDR1 MNHEY, CDR2 SMNVEV (reference sequence). Study findings and constraints: Blood also carried most thyroid clonotypes expanded above 0.001. It was a median 6.5 months before onset that the model predicted ophthalmopathy.

Researchers took RNA transcripts and amplified the TCR beta CDR3 regions from them. During a first-round RT-PCR of the TCR CDR3, the HTBI primer set was used. TCRdb recomputed calls from the multiplex PCR reads with MiXCR, one row per CDR3 protein. The sample yields more than 300,000 distinct CDR3 sequences, about a sixth seen once. Sequenced sample: blood. The chain links TRBV27 to TRBJ2-7, with TRBD2 identical over 8 bases. The receptor's source is a woman in her twenties or thirties with Graves' hyperthyroidism that later progressed to Graves' ophthalmopathy. CDR3 bases: TGTGCCAGCAGTCGCGGGGGGAGCGGGTGGCCCCACGAGCAGTACTTC. It yields the protein CASSRGGSGWPHEQYF.